This T cell receptor beta chain was identified during a study of identical twins. Findings of the study overall: In cord blood, abundant beta clonotypes had fewer insertions; memory showed no trend.

Germline V gene sequence: CDR1 SEHNR, CDR2 FQNEAQ (reference sequence). The CDR3 is 14 amino acids. The V end lost 4 bases, the J end lost 5 bases, and 14 bases lay between the germline ends. Template switching introduced a universal primer site, and the cDNA bore unique molecular identifiers. TCRdb used MiXCR to reprocess the 5' RACE reads, holding one entry per CDR3 protein. The sample lists 700,000 or so distinct CDR3 sequences; approximately 21% were seen once. A few counts support this clonotype. The target antigen is unknown. The sample also formed part of further work on T cells expressing NK-cell markers. This second study says: In a group of 5 or 6 donors, dominant NKG2C+ clonotypes represented roughly 1.0-8% of CD8+ T cells. Certain NKG2C+ T cell clones were expanded, and their HCMV specificity remained unclear.

Sequencing used PBMCs. The rearrangement uses TRBV7-9 and TRBJ2-5; either TRBD1 or TRBD2 may supply D (5 bases each). This TCR came from a woman between 18 and 30 years old in good health. The CDR3 DNA follows: TGTGCCAGCAGCTGGGGACGCGCCGGGGAGACCCAGTACTTC. Encoded protein: CASSWGRAGETQYF.